The rows below give T cell receptor beta chains drawn from one sample of a study of persistence of HIV-infected CD4 T cells. TCRdb's copy holds only in-frame clones and misses some; the assay was immunoSEQ multiplex PCR. The sample gives 35,000 to 55,000 clones, about 89% of which show up once; around 0.92% is in the top ten. No antigens are known for them. The source was CD4+ T cells sorted from PBMCs after roughly 20-hour stimulation, collected from a patient who received antiretroviral therapy. The receptor set was obtained from an adult man with HIV who was CMV-seropositive. CDR3s include the opening cysteine and the closing phenylalanine or tryptophan. A D gene is named only where the DNA matches it firmly. Expanded clones get a size class; other rows say once, few or many, or leave the size out.

D gene: TRBD1
J gene: TRBJ2-7
V gene: TRBV5-1
clone size: .
CDR3 DNA: TGCGCCAGCAGCATTGGGCAGGGGGCGAGAGGCGAGCAGTACTTC
CDR3 protein: CASSIGQGARGEQYF

D gene: .
J gene: TRBJ2-2
V gene: TRBV27
clone size: .
CDR3 DNA: TGTGCCAGCAGTTTGGAGGGTGAATGGACCGGGGAGCTGTTTTTT
CDR3 protein: CASSLEGEWTGELFF

D gene: .
J gene: TRBJ2-3
V gene: TRBV6-4
clone size: .
CDR3 DNA: TGTGCCAGCAGTGACCGAGGGAGCACAGATACGCAGTATTTT
CDR3 protein: CASSDRGSTDTQYF

D gene: .
J gene: TRBJ1-6
V gene: TRBV19
clone size: .
CDR3 DNA: TGTGCCAGTATGGGCGTTGGGGCGGGTCTCGGTTCACCCCTCCACTTT
CDR3 protein: CASMGVGAGLGSPLHF

D gene: TRBD2
J gene: TRBJ2-1
V gene: TRBV5-1
clone size: .
CDR3 DNA: TGCGCCAGCAGCCCGGGACTAGCGGGCAATGAGCAGTTCTTC
CDR3 protein: CASSPGLAGNEQFF

D gene: .
J gene: TRBJ1-5
V gene: TRBV28
clone size: .
CDR3 DNA: TGTGCCAGCAGTATTGGGGGGAATAGTAATCAGCCCCAGCATTTT
CDR3 protein: CASSIGGNSNQPQHF

D gene: .
J gene: TRBJ1-5
V gene: TRBV7-8
clone size: .
CDR3 DNA: TGTGCCAGCAGCTTAGGATTAGGACAAGGGCATCAGCCCCAGCATTTT
CDR3 protein: CASSLGLGQGHQPQHF

D gene: TRBD2
J gene: TRBJ2-2
V gene: TRBV18
clone size: few
CDR3 DNA: TGTGCCAGCTCACCAGGACTAGTGGGGACCGGGGAGCTGTTTTTT
CDR3 protein: CASSPGLVGTGELFF

D gene: .
J gene: TRBJ2-3
V gene: TRBV7-3
clone size: .
CDR3 DNA: TGTGCCAGCAGCTCCGGGACTACGCAGTATTTT
CDR3 protein: CASSSGTTQYF

D gene: .
J gene: TRBJ1-2
V gene: TRBV7-2
clone size: .
CDR3 DNA: TGTGCCAGCAGCTTAGGGGGGGCTGCCAGGTCCTATGGCTACACCTTC
CDR3 protein: CASSLGGAARSYGYTF

D gene: .
J gene: TRBJ1-5
V gene: TRBV24-1
clone size: .
CDR3 DNA: TGTGCCACCAGTGACGGGGCAGGGGAGCTCAATCAGCCCCAGCATTTT
CDR3 protein: CATSDGAGELNQPQHF

D gene: .
J gene: TRBJ1-5
V gene: TRBV5-1
clone size: .
CDR3 DNA: TGCGCCAGCAGCTTGCGACGGAATCAGCCCCAGCATTTT
CDR3 protein: CASSLRRNQPQHF

D gene: TRBD1
J gene: TRBJ1-5
V gene: TRBV28
clone size: .
CDR3 DNA: TGTGCCAGCAGTGATCCGGGACAGGGGAATCAGCCCCAGCATTTT
CDR3 protein: CASSDPGQGNQPQHF

D gene: .
J gene: TRBJ1-3
V gene: TRBV18
clone size: .
CDR3 DNA: TGTGCCAGCTCACCAAAGGACCTCTCTGGAAACACCATATATTTT
CDR3 protein: CASSPKDLSGNTIYF

D gene: .
J gene: TRBJ1-1
V gene: TRBV27
clone size: .
CDR3 DNA: TGTGCCAGCAGAAGGCCGGGATCGAACACTGAAGCTTTCTTT
CDR3 protein: CASRRPGSNTEAFF

D gene: .
J gene: TRBJ1-1
V gene: TRBV18
clone size: .
CDR3 DNA: TGTGCCAGCTCGACACAGGGTAATGATGAAGCTTTCTTT
CDR3 protein: CASSTQGNDEAFF

D gene: .
J gene: TRBJ1-1
V gene: TRBV25-1
clone size: .
CDR3 DNA: TGTGCCAGCAGAGGCCAGGGCACTGAAGCTTTCTTT
CDR3 protein: CASRGQGTEAFF

D gene: TRBD1
J gene: TRBJ1-3
V gene: TRBV9
clone size: .
CDR3 DNA: TGTGCCAGCAGCGGGAGGGGGCAAGGAGACACCATATATTTT
CDR3 protein: CASSGRGQGDTIYF

D gene: TRBD1
J gene: TRBJ1-1
V gene: TRBV5-5
clone size: .
CDR3 DNA: TGTGCCAGCAGCTTGACGGGACAGACGATCGAAGCTTTCTTT
CDR3 protein: CASSLTGQTIEAFF

D gene: .
J gene: TRBJ1-2
V gene: TRBV10-3
clone size: .
CDR3 DNA: TGTGCCATCAGTGAGTCAGCAGGGGAAGCCTATGGCTACACCTTC
CDR3 protein: CAISESAGEAYGYTF

D gene: TRBD1
J gene: TRBJ1-4
V gene: TRBV2
clone size: .
CDR3 DNA: TGTGCCAGCAGTGATGACAGGGTAGGGATGAATGAAAAACTGTTTTTT
CDR3 protein: CASSDDRVGMNEKLFF

D gene: TRBD1
J gene: TRBJ2-1
V gene: TRBV3-1/TRBV3-2
clone size: .
CDR3 DNA: TGTGCCAGCAGCCCCACAGGGGGCTGGGGCAATGAGCAGTTCTTC
CDR3 protein: CASSPTGGWGNEQFF

D gene: .
J gene: TRBJ1-1
V gene: TRBV5-6
clone size: few
CDR3 DNA: TGTGCCAGCAGCCAACTCGGACCGTTGAACACTGAAGCTTTCTTT
CDR3 protein: CASSQLGPLNTEAFF

D gene: TRBD2
J gene: TRBJ2-7
V gene: TRBV4-2
clone size: .
CDR3 DNA: TGTGCCAGCAGCCAAGGAGCGGGGCCCTACGAGCAGTACTTC
CDR3 protein: CASSQGAGPYEQYF

D gene: .
J gene: TRBJ1-2
V gene: TRBV4-1
clone size: .
CDR3 DNA: TGCGCCAGCAGCCACCTCGGGACTCCTCCTAACTATGGCTACACCTTC
CDR3 protein: CASSHLGTPPNYGYTF

D gene: .
J gene: TRBJ1-3
V gene: TRBV18
clone size: .
CDR3 DNA: TGTGCCAGCTCACCACAGGACTCTGGAAACACCATATATTTT
CDR3 protein: CASSPQDSGNTIYF

D gene: .
J gene: TRBJ1-3
V gene: TRBV12-3/TRBV12-4
clone size: .
CDR3 DNA: TGTGCCAGCAGTTCCGGACGGAACACCATATATTTT
CDR3 protein: CASSSGRNTIYF

D gene: TRBD1
J gene: TRBJ1-2
V gene: TRBV6-5
clone size: .
CDR3 DNA: TGTGCCAGCAGCCAGGGGGCGAGGGGCTACACCTTC
CDR3 protein: CASSQGARGYTF

D gene: .
J gene: TRBJ2-7
V gene: TRBV7-6
clone size: .
CDR3 DNA: TGTGCCAGCAGCTTAGCAACAGGATGGATGGGCGAGCAGTACTTC
CDR3 protein: CASSLATGWMGEQYF

D gene: TRBD1
J gene: TRBJ2-1
V gene: TRBV28
clone size: .
CDR3 DNA: TGTGCCAGCAGTTCCGGGACAGGGCTATACAATGAGCAGTTCTTC
CDR3 protein: CASSSGTGLYNEQFF

D gene: .
J gene: TRBJ1-2
V gene: TRBV6-5
clone size: .
CDR3 DNA: TGTGCCAGTACTCCAGGGGTGAACTATGGCTACACCTTC
CDR3 protein: CASTPGVNYGYTF

D gene: TRBD1
J gene: TRBJ1-3
V gene: TRBV18
clone size: .
CDR3 DNA: TGTGCCAGCTCGCTCGGACAGGGAGGTGGAAACACCATATATTTT
CDR3 protein: CASSLGQGGGNTIYF

D gene: TRBD1
J gene: TRBJ2-1
V gene: TRBV3-1/TRBV3-2
clone size: .
CDR3 DNA: TGTGCCAGCAGCCAAGGGTCCGCCAGGGGGCTTAGTAATGAGCAGTTCTTC
CDR3 protein: CASSQGSARGLSNEQFF

D gene: .
J gene: TRBJ1-2
V gene: TRBV27
clone size: once
CDR3 DNA: TGTGCCAGCAGTCTAAGCCCGACGGGCTATGGCTACACCTTC
CDR3 protein: CASSLSPTGYGYTF

D gene: .
J gene: TRBJ1-2
V gene: TRBV3-1/TRBV3-2
clone size: .
CDR3 DNA: TGTGCCAGCAGCCAAGGGAACAGGGAGTCTATAGGTGGCTACACCTTC
CDR3 protein: CASSQGNRESIGGYTF

D gene: TRBD1
J gene: TRBJ1-1
V gene: TRBV3-1/TRBV3-2
clone size: .
CDR3 DNA: TGTGCCAGCAGTCCCGGACAGGGGGACGCTTTCTTT
CDR3 protein: CASSPGQGDAFF

D gene: .
J gene: TRBJ2-3
V gene: TRBV24-1
clone size: .
CDR3 DNA: TGTGCCACCAGATATCAGGGTGGAAAGGTCCCAGATACGCAGTATTTT
CDR3 protein: CATRYQGGKVPDTQYF

D gene: .
J gene: TRBJ2-1
V gene: TRBV3-1/TRBV3-2
clone size: .
CDR3 DNA: TGTGCCAGCAGCCCCCGGGCCCGAGGGGGGCAGTTCTTC
CDR3 protein: CASSPRARGGQFF

D gene: .
J gene: TRBJ2-2
V gene: TRBV19
clone size: .
CDR3 DNA: TGTGCCAGTAGTATGTTAGAGAGCGGCGGGGAGCTGTTTTTT
CDR3 protein: CASSMLESGGELFF

D gene: .
J gene: TRBJ1-6
V gene: TRBV15
clone size: once
CDR3 DNA: TGTGCCACCAGCAGAGGAGGCTCACTTAGTTCACCCCTCCACTTT
CDR3 protein: CATSRGGSLSSPLHF

D gene: .
J gene: TRBJ1-1
V gene: TRBV7-3
clone size: .
CDR3 DNA: TGTGCCAGCAGCTTAGGAGGACGCCTTAACACTGAAGCTTTCTTT
CDR3 protein: CASSLGGRLNTEAFF

D gene: .
J gene: TRBJ2-1
V gene: TRBV29-1
clone size: .
CDR3 DNA: TGCAGCGTTGTTGGTCGGGACGCCCCCAGCAATGAGCAGTTCTTC
CDR3 protein: CSVVGRDAPSNEQFF

D gene: .
J gene: TRBJ2-3
V gene: TRBV27
clone size: .
CDR3 DNA: TGTGCCAGCAGTTTAAGCGCGGGGACAGATACGCAGTATTTT
CDR3 protein: CASSLSAGTDTQYF

D gene: .
J gene: TRBJ2-3
V gene: TRBV2
clone size: .
CDR3 DNA: TGTGCCAGCAGTTCCCAGAGGACCACGACAGATACGCAGTATTTT
CDR3 protein: CASSSQRTTTDTQYF

D gene: TRBD1
J gene: TRBJ1-1
V gene: TRBV25-1
clone size: once
CDR3 DNA: TGTGCCAGCAGTGACTCAACGCGGGGACAGGGGAAAGCTTTCTTT
CDR3 protein: CASSDSTRGQGKAFF

D gene: .
J gene: TRBJ1-5
V gene: TRBV18
clone size: .
CDR3 DNA: TGTGCCAGCTCACCGAGGGGCAATCAGCCCCAGCATTTT
CDR3 protein: CASSPRGNQPQHF

D gene: .
J gene: TRBJ2-1
V gene: TRBV6-5
clone size: .
CDR3 DNA: TGTGCCAGCAGTCCCCTTGACCGGGCGGCTGAGCAGTTCTTC
CDR3 protein: CASSPLDRAAEQFF

D gene: TRBD1
J gene: TRBJ1-5
V gene: TRBV15
clone size: .
CDR3 DNA: TGTGCCACCAGCACCTGGGACAGGGGGCATCAGCCCCAGCATTTT
CDR3 protein: CATSTWDRGHQPQHF

D gene: TRBD1
J gene: TRBJ2-1
V gene: TRBV28
clone size: .
CDR3 DNA: TGTGCCAGCAGCACCGGGACAGGGAACTACAATGAGCAGTTCTTC
CDR3 protein: CASSTGTGNYNEQFF

D gene: .
J gene: TRBJ1-4
V gene: TRBV19
clone size: .
CDR3 DNA: TGTGCCACCAGGAGTTATGAAAAACTGTTTTTT
CDR3 protein: CATRSYEKLFF

D gene: .
J gene: TRBJ2-3
V gene: TRBV5-1
clone size: .
CDR3 DNA: TGCGCCAGCAGCCAAAGTGGGACGGGCACAGATACGCAGTATTTT
CDR3 protein: CASSQSGTGTDTQYF

D gene: TRBD1
J gene: TRBJ2-1
V gene: TRBV2
clone size: .
CDR3 DNA: TGTGCCAGCAGTGCTGAGACAGGGGGCAGTGAGCAGTTCTTC
CDR3 protein: CASSAETGGSEQFF

D gene: TRBD1
J gene: TRBJ1-2
V gene: TRBV11-1
clone size: once
CDR3 DNA: TGTGCCAGCAGGGGGCTGGGACAGGAGAACTATGGCTACACCTTC
CDR3 protein: CASRGLGQENYGYTF

D gene: TRBD1
J gene: TRBJ1-3
V gene: TRBV28
clone size: .
CDR3 DNA: TGTGCCAGCAGCCCGACCGGGACAGGGTATGGAAACACCATATATTTT
CDR3 protein: CASSPTGTGYGNTIYF

D gene: TRBD1
J gene: TRBJ1-3
V gene: TRBV28
clone size: .
CDR3 DNA: TGTGCCAGCAGGAGCCAGGGGGCGGTGGGTGGAAACACCATATATTTT
CDR3 protein: CASRSQGAVGGNTIYF